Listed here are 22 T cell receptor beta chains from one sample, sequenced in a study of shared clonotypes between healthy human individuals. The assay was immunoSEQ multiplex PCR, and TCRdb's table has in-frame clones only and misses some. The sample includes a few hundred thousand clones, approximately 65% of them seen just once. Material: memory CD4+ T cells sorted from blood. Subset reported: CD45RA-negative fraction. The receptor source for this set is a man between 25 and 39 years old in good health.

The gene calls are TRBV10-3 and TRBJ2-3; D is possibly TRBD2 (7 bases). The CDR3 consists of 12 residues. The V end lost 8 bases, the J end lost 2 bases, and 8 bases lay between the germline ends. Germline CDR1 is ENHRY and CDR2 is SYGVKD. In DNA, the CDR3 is TGTGCCATCCGGGGGGCCACAGATACGCAGTATTTT. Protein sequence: CAIRGATDTQYF.

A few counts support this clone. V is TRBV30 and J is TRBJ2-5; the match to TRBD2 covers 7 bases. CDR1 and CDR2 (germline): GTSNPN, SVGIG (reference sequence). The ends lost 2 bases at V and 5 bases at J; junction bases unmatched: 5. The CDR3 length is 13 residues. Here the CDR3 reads CAWSPGRAETQYF. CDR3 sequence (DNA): TGTGCCTGGAGTCCGGGGAGGGCCGAGACCCAGTACTTC. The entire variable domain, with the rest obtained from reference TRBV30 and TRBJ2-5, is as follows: SQTIHQWPATLVQPVGSPLSLECTVEGTSNPNLYWYRQAAGRGLQLLFYSVGIGQISSEVPQNLSASRPQDRQFILSSKKLLLSDSGFYLCAWSPGRAETQYFGPGTRLLVL.

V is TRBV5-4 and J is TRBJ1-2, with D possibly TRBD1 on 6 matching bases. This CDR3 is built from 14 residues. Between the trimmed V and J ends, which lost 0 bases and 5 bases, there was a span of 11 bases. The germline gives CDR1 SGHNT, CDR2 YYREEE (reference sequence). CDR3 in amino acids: CASSLDRVEYGYTF. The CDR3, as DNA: TGTGCCAGCAGCTTGGACAGGGTCGAGTATGGCTACACCTTC.

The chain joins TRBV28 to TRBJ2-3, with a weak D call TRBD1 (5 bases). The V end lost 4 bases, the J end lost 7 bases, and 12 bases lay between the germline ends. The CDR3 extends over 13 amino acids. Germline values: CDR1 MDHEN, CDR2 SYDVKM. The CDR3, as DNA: TGTGCCAGCAGTTGGGGCAGGCAAAATACGCAGTATTTT. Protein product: CASSWGRQNTQYF.

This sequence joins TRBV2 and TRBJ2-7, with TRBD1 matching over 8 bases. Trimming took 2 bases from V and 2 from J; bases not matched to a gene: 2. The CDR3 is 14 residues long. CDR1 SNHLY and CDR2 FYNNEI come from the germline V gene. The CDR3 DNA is TGTGCCAGCAGTGAACAGGGGGCGACCTACGAGCAGTACTTC. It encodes CASSEQGATYEQYF.

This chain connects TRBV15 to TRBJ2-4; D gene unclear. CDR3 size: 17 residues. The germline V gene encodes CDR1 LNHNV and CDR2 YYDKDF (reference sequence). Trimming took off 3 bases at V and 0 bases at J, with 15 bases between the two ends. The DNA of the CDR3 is TGTGCCACCAGCAGGGGCCACAGAAGCCTAGCCAAAAACATTCAGTACTTC. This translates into CATSRGHRSLAKNIQYF.

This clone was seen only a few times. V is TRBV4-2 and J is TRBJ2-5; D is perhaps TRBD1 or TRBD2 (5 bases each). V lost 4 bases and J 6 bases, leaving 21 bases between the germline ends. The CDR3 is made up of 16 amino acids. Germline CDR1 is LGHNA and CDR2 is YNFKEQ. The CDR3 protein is CASSPQMGPPGQTQYF. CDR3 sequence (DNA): TGTGCCAGCAGCCCCCAAATGGGGCCTCCGGGGCAGACCCAGTACTTC.

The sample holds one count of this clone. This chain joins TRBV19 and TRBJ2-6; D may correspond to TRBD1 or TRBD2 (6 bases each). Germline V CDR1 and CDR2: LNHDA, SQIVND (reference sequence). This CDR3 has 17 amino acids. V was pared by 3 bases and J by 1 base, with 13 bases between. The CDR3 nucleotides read TGTGCCAGTAGTATTCTTCCGGGGGCGTCTGGGGCCAACGTCCTGACTTTC. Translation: CASSILPGASGANVLTF.

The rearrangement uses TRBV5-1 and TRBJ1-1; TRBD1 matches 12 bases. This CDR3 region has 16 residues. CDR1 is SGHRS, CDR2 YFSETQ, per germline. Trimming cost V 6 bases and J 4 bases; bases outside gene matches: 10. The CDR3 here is CASTKGQGASSTEAFF. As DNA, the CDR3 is TGCGCCAGCACCAAGGGACAGGGGGCAAGTAGCACTGAAGCTTTCTTT.

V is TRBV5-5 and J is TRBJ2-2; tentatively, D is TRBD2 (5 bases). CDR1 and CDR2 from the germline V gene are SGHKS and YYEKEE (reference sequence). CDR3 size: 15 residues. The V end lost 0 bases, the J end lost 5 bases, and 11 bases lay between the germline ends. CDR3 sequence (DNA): TGTGCCAGCAGCTTGGACGGGATTGCTACCGGGGAGCTGTTTTTT. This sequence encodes CASSLDGIATGELFF.

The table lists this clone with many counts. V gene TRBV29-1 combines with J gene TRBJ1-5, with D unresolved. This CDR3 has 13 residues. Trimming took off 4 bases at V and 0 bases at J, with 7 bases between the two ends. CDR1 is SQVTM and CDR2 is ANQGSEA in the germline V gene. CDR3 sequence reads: CSVGENSNQPQHF. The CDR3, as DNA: TGCAGCGTTGGGGAGAATAGCAATCAGCCCCAGCATTTT. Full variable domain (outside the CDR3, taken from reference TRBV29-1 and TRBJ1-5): SAVISQKPSRDICQRGTSLTIQCQVDSQVTMMFWYRQQPGQSLTLIATANQGSEATYESGFVIDKFPISRPNLTFSTLTVSNMSPEDSSIYLCSVGENSNQPQHFGDGTRLSIL.

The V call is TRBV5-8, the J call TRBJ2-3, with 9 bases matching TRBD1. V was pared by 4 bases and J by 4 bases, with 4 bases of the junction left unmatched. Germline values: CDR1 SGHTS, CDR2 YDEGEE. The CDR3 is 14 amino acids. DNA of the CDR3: TGTGCCAGCAGCACCGACAGGGGGGCAGATACGCAGTATTTT. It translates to CASSTDRGADTQYF.

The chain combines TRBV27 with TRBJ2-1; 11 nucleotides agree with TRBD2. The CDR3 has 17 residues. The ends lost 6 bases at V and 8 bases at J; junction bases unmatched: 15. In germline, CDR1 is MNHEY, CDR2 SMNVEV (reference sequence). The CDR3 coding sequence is TGTGCCAGCAGACCGGGACTAGCGGCATACTGGGGGCATGAGCAGTTCTTC. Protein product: CASRPGLAAYWGHEQFF.

In nucleotides, the CDR3 is TGCAGCGGGTGGAGAGACCACAATGAGCAGTTCTTC. Protein product: CSGWRDHNEQFF. V and J are TRBV29-1 and TRBJ2-1; D unclear. Trimming left V 7 bases short and J 5 bases short, with 12 bases between. Germline V gene sequence: CDR1 SQVTM, CDR2 ANQGSEA. This CDR3 comprises 12 residues.

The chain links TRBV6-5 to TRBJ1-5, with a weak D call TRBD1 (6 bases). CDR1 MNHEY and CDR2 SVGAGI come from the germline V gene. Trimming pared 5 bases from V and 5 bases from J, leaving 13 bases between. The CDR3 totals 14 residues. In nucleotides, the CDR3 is TGTGCCAGCAGTATGGGGGGGCGCGATCAGCCCCAGCATTTT. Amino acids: CASSMGGRDQPQHF.

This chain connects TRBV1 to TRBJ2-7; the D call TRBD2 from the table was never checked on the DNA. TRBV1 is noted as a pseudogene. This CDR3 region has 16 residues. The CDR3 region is CTSSQDERESSYEQYF. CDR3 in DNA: TGCACCAGCAGCCAAGATGAGCGGGAGAGTTCCTACGAGCAGTACTTC.

The CDR3 DNA reads as TGCGCCAGCAGCTCGAACCGGGACAGGGAGACCACTGAAGCTTTCTTT. Its translation: CASSSNRDRETTEAFF. This chain connects TRBV5-1 to TRBJ1-1; 9 bases align to TRBD1. The CDR3 totals 16 residues. V was clipped by 3 bases and J by 4 bases; unmatched bases: 10. Germline V CDR1 and CDR2: SGHRS, YFSETQ.

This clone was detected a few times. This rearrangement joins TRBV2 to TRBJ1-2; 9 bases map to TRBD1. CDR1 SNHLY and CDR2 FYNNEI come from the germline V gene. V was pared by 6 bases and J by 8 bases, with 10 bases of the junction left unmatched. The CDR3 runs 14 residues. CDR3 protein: CASSRDRASGGYTF. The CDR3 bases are TGTGCCAGCAGCCGGGACAGGGCATCAGGCGGCTACACCTTC.

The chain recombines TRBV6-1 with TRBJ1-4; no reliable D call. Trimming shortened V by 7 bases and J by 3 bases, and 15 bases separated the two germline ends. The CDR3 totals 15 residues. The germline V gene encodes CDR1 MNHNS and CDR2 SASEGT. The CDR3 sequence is CASTPNSGANEKLFF. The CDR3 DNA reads TGTGCCAGCACACCCAACAGCGGGGCTAATGAAAAACTGTTTTTT.

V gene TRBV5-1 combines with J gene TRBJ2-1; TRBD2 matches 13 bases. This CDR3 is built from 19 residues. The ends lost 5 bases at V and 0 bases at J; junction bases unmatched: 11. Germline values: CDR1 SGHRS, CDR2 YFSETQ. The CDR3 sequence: CASSSFGTSGMSSYNEQFF. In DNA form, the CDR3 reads TGCGCCAGCAGTTCTTTCGGGACTAGCGGGATGAGCTCCTACAATGAGCAGTTCTTC.

CDR3 sequence: CASSSAGENTEAFF. The CDR3 region has the DNA TGCGCCAGCAGTTCGGCCGGGGAAAACACTGAAGCTTTCTTT. The chain is built from TRBV10-1 and TRBJ1-1; no firm D call. Germline CDR1 WNHNN, CDR2 SYGVQD (reference sequence). This CDR3 is built from 14 residues. The germline V and J ends were trimmed by 5 bases and 2 bases, with 12 bases remaining between them.

DNA of the CDR3: TGTGCCAGCAGCTCTACGGGACACTTCAATCAGCCCCAGCATTTT. This codes for CASSSTGHFNQPQHF. This chain links TRBV28 with TRBJ1-5; TRBD1 is a possible D gene (6 bases). The CDR3 sequence is 15 residues long. Germline V gene lookup returns CDR1 MDHEN and CDR2 SYDVKM. The V end lost 6 bases, the J end lost 3 bases, and 15 bases lay between the germline ends.